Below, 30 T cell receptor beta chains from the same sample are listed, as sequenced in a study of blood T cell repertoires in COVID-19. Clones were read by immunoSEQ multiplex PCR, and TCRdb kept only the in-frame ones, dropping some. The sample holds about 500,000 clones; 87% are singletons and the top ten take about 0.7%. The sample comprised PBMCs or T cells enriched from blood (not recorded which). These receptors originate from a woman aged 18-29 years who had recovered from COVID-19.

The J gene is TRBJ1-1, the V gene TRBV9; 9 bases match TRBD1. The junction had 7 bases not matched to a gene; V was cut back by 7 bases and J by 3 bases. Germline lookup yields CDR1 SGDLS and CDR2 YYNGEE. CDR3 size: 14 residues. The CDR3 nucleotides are TGTGCCAGCTCACAGGGGGCTGGGGACACTGAAGCTTTCTTT. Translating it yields CASSQGAGDTEAFF.

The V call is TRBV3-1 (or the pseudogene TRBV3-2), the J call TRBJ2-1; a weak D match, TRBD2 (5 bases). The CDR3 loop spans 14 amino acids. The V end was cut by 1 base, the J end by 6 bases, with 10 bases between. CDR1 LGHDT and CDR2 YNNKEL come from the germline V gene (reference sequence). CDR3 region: CASSQGSTSNEQFF. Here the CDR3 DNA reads TGTGCCAGCAGCCAAGGCTCAACTAGCAATGAGCAGTTCTTC.

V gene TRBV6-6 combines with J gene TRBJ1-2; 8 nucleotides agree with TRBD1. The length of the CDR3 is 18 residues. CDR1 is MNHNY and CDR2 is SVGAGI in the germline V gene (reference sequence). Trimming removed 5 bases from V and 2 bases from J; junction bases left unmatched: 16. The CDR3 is CASSHLDRGQKRNYGYTF. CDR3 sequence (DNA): TGTGCCAGCAGTCACCTCGACAGGGGCCAAAAACGAAACTATGGCTACACCTTC.

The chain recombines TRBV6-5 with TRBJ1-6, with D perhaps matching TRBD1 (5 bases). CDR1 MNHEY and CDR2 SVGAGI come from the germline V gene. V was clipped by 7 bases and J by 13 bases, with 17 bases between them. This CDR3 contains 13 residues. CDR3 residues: CASNLMAGYPLHF. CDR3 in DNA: TGTGCCAGCAACCTTATGGCAGGGTACCCCCTCCACTTT.

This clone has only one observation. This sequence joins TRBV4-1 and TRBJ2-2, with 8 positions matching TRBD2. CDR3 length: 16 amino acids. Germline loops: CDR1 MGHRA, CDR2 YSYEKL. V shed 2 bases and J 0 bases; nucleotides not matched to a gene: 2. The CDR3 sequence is CASSQYGGANTGELFF. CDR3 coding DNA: TGCGCCAGCAGCCAATACGGGGGGGCGAACACCGGGGAGCTGTTTTTT.

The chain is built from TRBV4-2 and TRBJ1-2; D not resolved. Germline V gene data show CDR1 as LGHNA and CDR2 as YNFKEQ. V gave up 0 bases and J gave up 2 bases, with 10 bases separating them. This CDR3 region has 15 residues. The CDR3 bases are TGTGCCAGCAGCCAAGAAGATTCCCGGAACTATGGCTACACCTTC. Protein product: CASSQEDSRNYGYTF.

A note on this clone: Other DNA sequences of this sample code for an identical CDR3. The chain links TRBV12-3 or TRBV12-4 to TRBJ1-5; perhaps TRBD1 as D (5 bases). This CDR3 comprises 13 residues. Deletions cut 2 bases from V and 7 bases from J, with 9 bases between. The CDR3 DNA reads TGTGCCAGCAGTTTACAGGGAGGACAGCCCCAGCATTTT. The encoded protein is CASSLQGGQPQHF.

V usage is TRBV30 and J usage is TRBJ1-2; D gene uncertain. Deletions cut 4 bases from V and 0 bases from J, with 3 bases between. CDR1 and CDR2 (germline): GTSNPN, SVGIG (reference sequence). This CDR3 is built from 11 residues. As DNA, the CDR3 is TGTGCCTGGACTCCTAACTATGGCTACACCTTC. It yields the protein CAWTPNYGYTF.

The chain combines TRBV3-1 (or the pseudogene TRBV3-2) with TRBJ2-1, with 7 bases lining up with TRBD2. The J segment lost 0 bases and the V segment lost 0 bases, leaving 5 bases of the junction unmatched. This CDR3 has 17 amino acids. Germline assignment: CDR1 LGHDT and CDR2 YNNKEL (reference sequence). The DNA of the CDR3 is TGTGCCAGCAGCCAAGAACGGGCTAGCGGCTCCTACAATGAGCAGTTCTTC. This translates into CASSQERASGSYNEQFF.

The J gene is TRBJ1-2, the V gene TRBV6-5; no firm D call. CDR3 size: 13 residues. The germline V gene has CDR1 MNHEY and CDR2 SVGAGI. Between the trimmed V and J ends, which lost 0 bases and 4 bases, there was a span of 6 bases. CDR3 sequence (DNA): TGTGCCAGCAGTTACTCTGCAGGCTATGGCTACACCTTC. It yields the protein CASSYSAGYGYTF.

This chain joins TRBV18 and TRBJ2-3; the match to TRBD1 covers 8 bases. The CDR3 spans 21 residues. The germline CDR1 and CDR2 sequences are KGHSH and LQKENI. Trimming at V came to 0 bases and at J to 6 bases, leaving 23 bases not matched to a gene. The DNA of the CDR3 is TGTGCCAGCTCACCACCGAATACCAGGGGGCTCGGAATCGATACGCCCGATACGCAGTATTTT. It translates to CASSPPNTRGLGIDTPDTQYF.

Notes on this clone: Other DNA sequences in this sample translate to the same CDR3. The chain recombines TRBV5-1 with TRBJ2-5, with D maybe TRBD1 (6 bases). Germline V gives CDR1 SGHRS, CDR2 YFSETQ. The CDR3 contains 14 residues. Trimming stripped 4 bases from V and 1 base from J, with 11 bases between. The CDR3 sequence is CASSPQGTQETQYF. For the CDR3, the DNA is TGCGCCAGCAGCCCACAGGGTACCCAAGAGACCCAGTACTTC.

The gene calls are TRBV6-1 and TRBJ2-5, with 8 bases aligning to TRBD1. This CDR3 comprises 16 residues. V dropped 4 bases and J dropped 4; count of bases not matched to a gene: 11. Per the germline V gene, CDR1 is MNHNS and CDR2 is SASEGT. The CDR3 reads CASSATTGQGGETQYF. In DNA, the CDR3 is TGTGCCAGCAGTGCCACAACCGGACAGGGAGGAGAGACCCAGTACTTC.

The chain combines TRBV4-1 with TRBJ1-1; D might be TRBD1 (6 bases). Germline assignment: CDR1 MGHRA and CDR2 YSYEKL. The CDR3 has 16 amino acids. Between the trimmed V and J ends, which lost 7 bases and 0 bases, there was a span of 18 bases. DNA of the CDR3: TGCGCCAGCAAGACCCGGACAGACCGTTTGAACACTGAAGCTTTCTTT. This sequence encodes CASKTRTDRLNTEAFF.

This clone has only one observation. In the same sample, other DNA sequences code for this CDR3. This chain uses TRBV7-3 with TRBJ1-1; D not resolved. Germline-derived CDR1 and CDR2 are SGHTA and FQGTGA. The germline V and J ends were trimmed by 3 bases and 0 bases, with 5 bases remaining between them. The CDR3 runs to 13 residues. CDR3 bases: TGTGCCAGCAGCTTGGAGGTGAACACTGAAGCTTTCTTT. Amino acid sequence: CASSLEVNTEAFF.

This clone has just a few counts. As DNA, the CDR3 is TGTGCCAGCAGCTCGAGAGCTATGAACACTGAAGCTTTCTTT. It codes for CASSSRAMNTEAFF. This chain uses TRBV7-9 with TRBJ1-1, with D hard to call. The germline gives CDR1 SEHNR, CDR2 FQNEAQ (reference sequence). The CDR3 has 14 amino acids. The V end lost 4 bases, the J end lost 0 bases, and 9 bases lay between the germline ends.

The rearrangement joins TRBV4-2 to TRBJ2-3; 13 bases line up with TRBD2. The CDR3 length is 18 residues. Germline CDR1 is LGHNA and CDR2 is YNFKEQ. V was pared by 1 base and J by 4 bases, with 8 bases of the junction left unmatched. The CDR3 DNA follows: TGTGCCAGCAGCCAAGGCCCGGGGACTAGCGGGGACTCAGATACGCAGTATTTT. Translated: CASSQGPGTSGDSDTQYF.

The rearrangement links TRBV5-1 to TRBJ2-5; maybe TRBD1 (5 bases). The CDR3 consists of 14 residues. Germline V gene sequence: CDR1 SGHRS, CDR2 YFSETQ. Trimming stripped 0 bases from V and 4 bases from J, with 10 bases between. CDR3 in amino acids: CASSLARQPETQYF. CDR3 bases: TGCGCCAGCAGCTTGGCCAGACAGCCAGAGACCCAGTACTTC.

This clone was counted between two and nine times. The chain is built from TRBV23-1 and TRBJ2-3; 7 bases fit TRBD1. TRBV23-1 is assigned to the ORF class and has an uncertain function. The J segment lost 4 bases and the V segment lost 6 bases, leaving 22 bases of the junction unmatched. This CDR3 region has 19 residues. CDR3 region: CASRPLSITGAVAADTQYF. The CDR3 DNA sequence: TGCGCCAGCAGACCCTTGAGTATAACAGGGGCGGTGGCTGCAGATACGCAGTATTTT.

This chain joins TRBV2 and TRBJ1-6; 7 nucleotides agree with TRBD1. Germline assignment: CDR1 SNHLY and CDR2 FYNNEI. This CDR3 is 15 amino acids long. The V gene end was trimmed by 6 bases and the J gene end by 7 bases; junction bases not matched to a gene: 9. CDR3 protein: CASSPGQITNSPLHF. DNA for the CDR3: TGTGCCAGCAGCCCGGGACAGATAACCAATTCACCCCTCCACTTT.

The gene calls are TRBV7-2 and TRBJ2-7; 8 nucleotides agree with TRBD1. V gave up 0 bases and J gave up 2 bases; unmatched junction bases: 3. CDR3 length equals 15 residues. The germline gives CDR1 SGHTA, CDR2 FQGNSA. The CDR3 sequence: CASSLAGQETYEQYF. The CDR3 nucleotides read TGTGCCAGCAGCTTAGCGGGACAGGAGACCTACGAGCAGTACTTC.

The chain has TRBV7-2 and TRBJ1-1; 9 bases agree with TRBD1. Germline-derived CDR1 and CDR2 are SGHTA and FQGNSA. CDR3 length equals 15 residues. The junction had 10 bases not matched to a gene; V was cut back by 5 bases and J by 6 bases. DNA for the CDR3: TGTGCCAGCAGCCCGACGACAGGGGGGAAGGCTGAAGCTTTCTTT. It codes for CASSPTTGGKAEAFF.

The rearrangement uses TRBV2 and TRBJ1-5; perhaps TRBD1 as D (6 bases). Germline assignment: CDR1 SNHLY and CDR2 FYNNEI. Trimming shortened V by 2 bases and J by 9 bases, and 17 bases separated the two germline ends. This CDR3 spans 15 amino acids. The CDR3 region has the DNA TGTGCCAGCAGTGAAAGGCAGGCAGGGGTCTGGCCCCAGCATTTT. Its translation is CASSERQAGVWPQHF.

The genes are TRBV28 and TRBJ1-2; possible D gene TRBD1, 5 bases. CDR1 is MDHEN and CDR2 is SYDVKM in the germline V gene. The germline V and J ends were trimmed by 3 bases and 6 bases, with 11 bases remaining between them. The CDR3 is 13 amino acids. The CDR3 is CASSFWGVDGYTF. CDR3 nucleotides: TGTGCCAGCAGTTTCTGGGGGGTGGATGGCTACACCTTC.

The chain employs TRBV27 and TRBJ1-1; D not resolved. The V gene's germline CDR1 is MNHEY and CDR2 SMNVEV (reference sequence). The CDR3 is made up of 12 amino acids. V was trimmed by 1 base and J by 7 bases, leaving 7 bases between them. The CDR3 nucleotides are TGTGCCAGCAGTTTATTGACGGGTGAAGCTTTCTTT. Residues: CASSLLTGEAFF.

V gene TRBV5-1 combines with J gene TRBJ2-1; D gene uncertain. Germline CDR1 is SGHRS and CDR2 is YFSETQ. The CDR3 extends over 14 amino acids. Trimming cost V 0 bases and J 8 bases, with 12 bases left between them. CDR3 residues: CASSLAGDGDEQFF. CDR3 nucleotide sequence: TGCGCCAGCAGCTTGGCCGGCGATGGAGATGAGCAGTTCTTC.

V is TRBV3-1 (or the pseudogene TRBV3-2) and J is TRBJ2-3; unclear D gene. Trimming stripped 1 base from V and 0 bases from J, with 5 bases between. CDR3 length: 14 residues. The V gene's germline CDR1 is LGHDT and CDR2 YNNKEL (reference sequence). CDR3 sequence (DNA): TGTGCCAGCAGCCAAGTGACTAGCACAGATACGCAGTATTTT. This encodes CASSQVTSTDTQYF.

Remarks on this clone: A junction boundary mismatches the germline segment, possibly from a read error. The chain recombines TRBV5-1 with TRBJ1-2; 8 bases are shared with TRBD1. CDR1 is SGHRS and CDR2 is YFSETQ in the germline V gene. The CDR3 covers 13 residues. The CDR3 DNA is TGTAGGACAGGGCAACTGAAAAGGTATGGCTACACCTTC. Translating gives CRTGQLKRYGYTF.

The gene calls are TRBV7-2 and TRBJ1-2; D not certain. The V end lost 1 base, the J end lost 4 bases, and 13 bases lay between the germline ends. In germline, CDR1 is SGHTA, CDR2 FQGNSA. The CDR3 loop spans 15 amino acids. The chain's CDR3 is CASSLVSVHLYGYTF. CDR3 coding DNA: TGTGCCAGCAGCTTAGTATCGGTTCACCTCTATGGCTACACCTTC.

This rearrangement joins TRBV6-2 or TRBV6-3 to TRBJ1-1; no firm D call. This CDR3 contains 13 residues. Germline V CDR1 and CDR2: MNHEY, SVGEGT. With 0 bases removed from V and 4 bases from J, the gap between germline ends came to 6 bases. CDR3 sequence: CASSYSRSTEAFF. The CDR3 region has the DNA TGTGCCAGCAGTTACTCGCGTTCCACTGAAGCTTTCTTT.